The 15 T cell receptor beta chains presented below share a single source sample, sequenced in a study of CD8+CD57+ T cells in acquired aplastic anemia. Genomic DNA constituted the template upon which TCR beta VDJ and CDR3 profiling was performed. TCRdb re-called the reads with MiXCR, one entry per CDR3 protein. The sample contains under 350,000 distinct CDR3 sequences, 56% of which appear only once. It was patients with CD8+CD57+ cell expansion by flow cytometry who were chosen for sequencing. Sequencing was done on a sample of sorted CD4+, CD8+, or CD8+CD57+ T cells (not recorded which) from PBMCs. Receptors originate from a human donor with aplastic anemia.

This clonotype was seen once. This rearrangement joins TRBV9 to TRBJ1-3; D call uncertain. The CDR3 contains 15 residues. Germline values: CDR1 SGDLS, CDR2 YYNGEE. Trimming stripped 0 bases from V and 5 bases from J, with 12 bases between. CDR3 DNA sequence: TGTGCCAGCAGCGTAGCTCAGGAGAGAAGAAACACCATATATTTT. Protein: CASSVAQERRNTIYF.

Worth noting for this clonotype: The germline gene is not matched at one end of the junction; a read error may be the cause. CDR3 amino acids: CASRHDNYERYF. In nucleotides, the CDR3 is TGTGCCAGCAGACATGACAACTACGAGCGGTACTTC. This rearrangement joins TRBV5-4 to TRBJ2-7, with D unresolved. This CDR3 region has 12 residues. CDR1 and CDR2 from the germline V gene are SGHNT and YYREEE (reference sequence).

The chain is built from TRBV20-1 and TRBJ2-2; D is possibly TRBD1 (6 bases). CDR3 length equals 14 residues. V was clipped by 5 bases and J by 3 bases, with 13 bases between them. Per the germline V gene, CDR1 is DFQATT and CDR2 is SNEGSKA (reference sequence). The CDR3 bases are TGCAGTGCTGGAGGACAGCTGGACACCGGGGAGCTGTTTTTT. This codes for CSAGGQLDTGELFF.

In its sample, this clonotype was seen many times. The J gene is TRBJ2-1, the V gene TRBV10-3; TRBD2 might be the D (5 bases). Germline V gene data show CDR1 as ENHRY and CDR2 as SYGVKD. Trimming removed 7 bases at V and 5 bases at J, with 12 bases between. The CDR3 loop spans 13 amino acids. The CDR3 nucleotides read TGTGCCATCAAGCGGACCCTGAACAATGAGCAGTTCTTC. As protein: CAIKRTLNNEQFF.

In this sample, this clonotype turned up a few times. This chain connects TRBV6-4 to TRBJ2-7; TRBD1 aligns across 8 bases. V lost 5 bases, J lost 3 bases, and 9 bases stayed unmatched. The CDR3 totals 15 residues. CDR1 MRHNA and CDR2 SNTAGT come from the germline V gene. The CDR3 loop reads CASSPRTGLNYEQYF. CDR3 in DNA: TGTGCCAGCAGTCCACGGACAGGGCTGAACTACGAGCAGTACTTC.

This clonotype has ten or more counts. The chain joins TRBV7-6 to TRBJ1-3; possible D gene TRBD1, 5 bases. This CDR3 contains 17 residues. Germline CDR1 is SGHVS and CDR2 is FNYEAQ. The V and J ends lost 2 bases and 0 bases respectively, with 14 bases between them. CDR3 in DNA: TGTGCCAGCAGCTTATTCACCCCACAGGTCTCTGGAAACACCATATATTTT. Its translation: CASSLFTPQVSGNTIYF. The whole variable domain, filled in from reference TRBV7-6 and TRBJ1-3, reads GAGVSQSPRYKVTKRGQDVALRCDPISGHVSLYWYRQALGQGPEFLTYFNYEAQQDKSGLPNDRFSAERPEGSISTLTIQRTEQRDSAMYRCASSLFTPQVSGNTIYFGEGSWLTVV.

The chain has TRBV7-2 and TRBJ2-7; D is possibly TRBD2 (5 bases). The V gene's germline CDR1 is SGHTA and CDR2 FQGNSA. V lost 0 bases to trimming and J lost 3 bases, with 9 bases between them. The CDR3 loop spans 14 amino acids. CDR3 region: CASSLAGIDYEQYF. The CDR3, as DNA: TGTGCCAGCAGCTTAGCCGGGATTGACTACGAGCAGTACTTC.

There are many counts of this clonotype. The chain is built from TRBV9 and TRBJ2-2; D may be TRBD1 or TRBD2 (6 bases each). CDR1 SGDLS and CDR2 YYNGEE come from the germline V gene. The CDR3 totals 15 residues. Deletions cut 6 bases from V and 2 bases from J, with 14 bases between. The CDR3 sequence: CASNGGGLNTGELFF. The DNA for the CDR3 is TGTGCCAGCAACGGAGGGGGACTTAACACCGGGGAGCTGTTTTTT.

This clonotype was recorded many times. Written as DNA, the CDR3 is TGTGCCAGCTCACCTCCCGAGGGACAGACCCAGTACTTC. Its translation is CASSPPEGQTQYF. V usage is TRBV18 and J usage is TRBJ2-7, with D perhaps being TRBD1 or TRBD2 (5 bases each). The DNA end is more similar to TRBJ2-5, so the J call may be wrong. The CDR3 loop spans 13 amino acids. CDR1 is KGHSH, CDR2 LQKENI, per germline.

This clonotype was picked up many times. The junction does not match germline at one end; this may be a read error. The rearrangement links TRBV3-1 to TRBJ2-1; perhaps TRBD1 as D (6 bases). The length of the CDR3 is 12 residues. The germline V gene has CDR1 LGHDT and CDR2 YNNKEL (reference sequence). CDR3 nucleotides: TGTGCCAGCAGCCAAGTGCAGGGGATGAAGGTCTTC. Translated: CASSQVQGMKVF.

The chain combines TRBV7-3 with TRBJ2-5, with D possibly matching TRBD1 (10 bases). Germline assignment: CDR1 SGHTA and CDR2 FQGTGA. Trimming shortened V by 4 bases and J by 5 bases, and 20 bases separated the two germline ends. There are 16 residues in the CDR3. The CDR3 region has the DNA TGTGCCAGCAGCTCTAGCGGGGTGACAGGGGGCGAGACCCAGTACTTC. This encodes CASSSSGVTGGETQYF.

This clonotype was seen a few times. This chain links TRBV10-1 with TRBJ1-1; weak D call: TRBD1 (5 bases). Trimming removed 6 bases from V and 4 bases from J, with 12 bases in between. CDR3 length equals 13 residues. Germline-derived CDR1 and CDR2 are WNHNN and SYGVQD (reference sequence). The CDR3 nucleotides are TGCGCCAGCAGGGCCCAGGGAAGCACTGAAGCTTTCTTT. Translated: CASRAQGSTEAFF.

This chain links TRBV15 with TRBJ2-6, with D unclear. Germline V gives CDR1 LNHNV, CDR2 YYDKDF (reference sequence). The CDR3 has 17 amino acids. V lost 0 bases and J 2 bases, leaving 11 bases between the germline ends. DNA for the CDR3: TGTGCCACCAGCAGAGAAACTCTCCGGGCTGGGGCCAACGTCCTGACTTTC. It translates to CATSRETLRAGANVLTF.

This clonotype was recorded a few times. Germline is not matched at one junction end, which may reflect a read error. The gene calls are TRBV7-7 and TRBJ1-1; a weak D match, TRBD1 (5 bases). In germline, CDR1 is SSHAT, CDR2 FNYEAQ (reference sequence). The CDR3 consists of 14 residues. CDR3 nucleotides: TGTGCTAGCAGCCTTGGGGGGGAGGACACTGAAGCTTTCTTT. Encoded protein: CASSLGGEDTEAFF.

The J gene is TRBJ2-7, the V gene TRBV2; no definite D call. The CDR3 spans 12 residues. Germline V gives CDR1 SNHLY, CDR2 FYNNEI. V lost 4 bases, J lost 3 bases, and 7 bases lay in between. The chain's CDR3 is CASSGRFYEQYF. As DNA, the CDR3 is TGTGCCAGCAGTGGTAGGTTCTACGAGCAGTACTTC. The entire variable domain, with the rest obtained from reference TRBV2 and TRBJ2-7, is as follows: EPEVTQTPSHQVTQMGQEVILRCVPISNHLYFYWYRQILGQKVEFLVSFYNNEISEKSEIFDDQFSVERPDGSNFTLKIRSTKLEDSAMYFCASSGRFYEQYFGPGTRLTVT.